The source of this T cell receptor beta chain is a study of response to subunit inactivated influenza vaccine. Germline values: CDR1 SNHLY, CDR2 FYNNEI. CDR3 length equals 13 residues. Trimming removed 0 bases at V and 4 bases at J, with 6 bases between. This clonotype was seen a few times. Its antigen is undetermined. TCRdb re-derived calls from the RT-PCR reads in MiXCR, one entry per CDR3 protein. The sample shows under 850,000 distinct CDR3 sequences, less than 20% of them seen only once. The study's findings and limits: Only a handful of new T cells, the authors suggested, are recruited with each seasonal influenza vaccination.

Sequenced material: PBMCs from blood, taken 4 to 6 days after vaccination. This chain links TRBV2 with TRBJ1-2; no clear D gene. The source is a man between 45 and 60 years old who received an inactivated influenza vaccine. CDR3 in DNA: TGTGCCAGCAGTGAAGCGAGAGGCTATGGCTACACCTTC. It is translated as CASSEARGYGYTF.